A single sample gave rise to the 26 T cell receptor beta chains below, sequenced in a study of regulatory T cells in long-lasting Graves disease. The time point denotes: newly diagnosed GD, antithyroid drugs for less than 3 months. Construction of the TCR library relied on RNA isolated from PBMCs. Through Arm-PCR of CDR3 regions and iRepertoire HTBI primers, TCR beta libraries were built. MiXCR, run by TCRdb on the multiplex PCR reads, gives a single entry per CDR3 protein. The sample lists around 320,000 distinct CDR3 sequences; roughly a sixth were seen once. The same specimen was also included in a second study, on T cells in Graves' hyperthyroidism and ophthalmopathy.

The source was peripheral blood mononuclear cells (PBMCs), collected at new diagnosis, from a patient treated with antithyroid drugs. The receptor source for this set is a man aged 35-49 years with Graves disease.

This clonotype was seen ten or more times. The V gene is TRBV28, the J gene TRBJ1-1; D possibly corresponds to TRBD1 (6 bases). Per germline, CDR1 MDHEN and CDR2 SYDVKM. CDR3 length: 14 residues. Trimming shortened V by 7 bases and J by 0 bases, and 12 bases separated the two germline ends. CDR3 DNA: TGTGCCAGCACGACAGGACTTATGAACACTGAAGCTTTCTTT. Translation: CASTTGLMNTEAFF.

In its sample, this clonotype was seen a few times. CDR3 sequence reads: CASSILGLGDTSTDTQYF. The CDR3 DNA sequence: TGTGCCAGTAGTATTCTTGGTCTGGGGGACACCAGCACAGATACGCAGTATTTT. The chain couples TRBV19 to TRBJ2-3, with D possibly matching TRBD1 (6 bases). This CDR3 has 18 residues. Germline V gene lookup returns CDR1 LNHDA and CDR2 SQIVND (reference sequence). The V end was cut by 3 bases, the J end by 0 bases, with 19 bases between.

This clonotype was seen at least ten times. The chain couples TRBV28 to TRBJ2-7; D not certain. The CDR3 runs 16 residues. Germline CDR1 is MDHEN and CDR2 is SYDVKM. Trimming shortened V by 5 bases and J by 0 bases, and 17 bases separated the two germline ends. The chain's CDR3 is CASSPLRSEGSYEQYF. CDR3 DNA sequence: TGTGCCAGCAGTCCCCTTAGATCCGAAGGCTCCTACGAGCAGTACTTC.

The count of this clonotype is one. This chain connects TRBV7-2 to TRBJ2-7; 8 bases match TRBD2. The CDR3 runs to 13 residues. The V gene's germline CDR1 is SGHTA and CDR2 FQGNSA. V shed 4 bases and J 5 bases; nucleotides not matched to a gene: 4. This CDR3 reads CASSWTSLNEQYF. CDR3 DNA sequence: TGTGCCAGCAGCTGGACTAGCCTCAACGAGCAGTACTTC.

Ten or more counts support this clonotype. This chain uses TRBV20-1 with TRBJ2-1; 11 nucleotides line up with TRBD1. Trimming cost V 6 bases and J 4 bases; bases outside gene matches: 8. The CDR3 consists of 15 residues. Germline CDR1 reads DFQATT; CDR2 reads SNEGSKA (reference sequence). This CDR3 is CSADRDRGIYNEQFF. CDR3 nucleotides: TGCAGTGCGGACCGGGACAGGGGGATTTACAATGAGCAGTTCTTC.

This clonotype was seen more than once but under ten times. The J gene is TRBJ2-7, the V gene TRBV5-1; D may be TRBD1 (6 bases). The CDR3 loop spans 14 amino acids. Trimming removed 0 bases from V and 3 bases from J, with 10 bases in between. Germline loops: CDR1 SGHRS, CDR2 YFSETQ. Here the CDR3 reads CASSLGTGIYEQYF. CDR3 coding DNA: TGCGCCAGCAGCTTGGGAACAGGGATCTACGAGCAGTACTTC.

This clonotype was counted many times. The rearrangement uses TRBV20-1 and TRBJ1-1; weak D call: TRBD1 (5 bases). The CDR3 runs 14 residues. Germline CDR1 is DFQATT and CDR2 is SNEGSKA (reference sequence). The germline V and J ends were trimmed by 0 bases and 4 bases, with 12 bases remaining between them. In DNA, the CDR3 is TGCAGTGCTAGAGACAGGAAGGGGAGCACTGAAGCTTTCTTT. It is translated as CSARDRKGSTEAFF.

This clonotype came up many times. The chain joins TRBV4-1 to TRBJ2-7; D gene uncertain. Trimming took off 0 bases at V and 2 bases at J, with 5 bases between the two ends. The CDR3 has 13 amino acids. The V gene's germline CDR1 is MGHRA and CDR2 YSYEKL. CDR3: CASSQDYPYEQYF. CDR3 sequence (DNA): TGCGCCAGCAGCCAAGACTACCCCTACGAGCAGTACTTC.

V gene TRBV12-3 or TRBV12-4 combines with J gene TRBJ1-5; possible D gene TRBD1, 6 bases. V shed 7 bases and J shed 7 bases, with 17 bases lying between them. The CDR3 totals 14 residues. CDR3 residues: CASTTARGNQPQHF. CDR3 nucleotides: TGTGCCAGCACCACGGCCAGGGGAAACCAGCCCCAGCATTTT.

In its sample, this clonotype was seen many times. This sequence joins TRBV18 and TRBJ1-5, with D possibly matching TRBD1 (6 bases). The germline CDR1 and CDR2 sequences are KGHSH and LQKENI. This CDR3 contains 16 residues. V lost 3 bases and J lost 1, with 13 bases in between. CDR3 loop: CASSPQGTGSNQPQHF. The CDR3 bases are TGTGCCAGCTCACCCCAGGGAACAGGGAGCAATCAGCCCCAGCATTTT.

This clonotype was counted ten times or more. J is TRBJ1-1 and V is TRBV18, with D unresolved. Germline V gives CDR1 KGHSH, CDR2 LQKENI. This CDR3 is built from 14 residues. Trimming left V 0 bases short and J 3 bases short, with 8 bases between. As DNA, the CDR3 is TGTGCCAGCTCACCACCGAGCGCTTACACTGAAGCTTTCTTT. This gives the protein CASSPPSAYTEAFF.

This clonotype appeared many times. The genes are TRBV2 and TRBJ2-7; possible D gene TRBD1, 6 bases. The germline V gene encodes CDR1 SNHLY and CDR2 FYNNEI. The CDR3 is made up of 13 amino acids. The ends were cut back, 2 bases at V and 6 bases at J, with 11 bases in the middle. This CDR3 is CASSEQGLVEQYF. The CDR3 DNA reads as TGTGCCAGCAGTGAACAGGGGTTAGTCGAGCAGTACTTC.

This clonotype has just a few counts. The genes are TRBV5-6 and TRBJ1-5; D gene uncertain. The CDR3 contains 15 residues. V was pared by 0 bases and J by 11 bases, with 18 bases between. Looked up from germline, CDR1 is SGHDT and CDR2 is YYEEEE. CDR3 nucleotides: TGTGCCAGCAGCTTGGGGATATCCCACTCTCAAGCCCAGCATTTT. Protein sequence: CASSLGISHSQAQHF.

To note about this clonotype: One end of the junction is discordant with germline, which a read error may explain. V usage is TRBV6-1 and J usage is TRBJ2-7, with a possible D match to TRBD1 (6 bases). Germline assignment: CDR1 MNHNS and CDR2 SASEGT. The CDR3 is 13 residues long. For the CDR3, the DNA is TGTGCCAGCAGACCACGACAGGCCTACGAGCAGTGCTTC. This encodes CASRPRQAYEQCF.

This clonotype showed up many times. V and J are TRBV28 and TRBJ2-2; D remains unclear. V lost 4 bases to trimming and J lost 1 base, with 16 bases between them. CDR3 length: 17 amino acids. CDR1 MDHEN and CDR2 SYDVKM come from the germline V gene. CDR3 nucleotides: TGTGCCAGCAGTTCCTTGAAGACGGACGGGAACACCGGGGAGCTGTTTTTT. It translates to CASSSLKTDGNTGELFF.

This clonotype has a handful of counts. The genes are TRBV24-1 and TRBJ2-2, with no clear D. The ends were cut back, 3 bases at V and 4 bases at J, with 5 bases in the middle. The CDR3 is 13 residues long. Per the germline V gene, CDR1 is KGHDR and CDR2 is SFDVKD. Here the CDR3 reads CATSDPITGELFF. As DNA, the CDR3 is TGTGCCACCAGTGATCCGATCACCGGGGAGCTGTTTTTT.

This clonotype was counted between two and nine times. J is TRBJ2-7 and V is TRBV6-1, with 8 bases fitting TRBD1. V lost 4 bases to trimming and J lost 5 bases; unmatched junction nucleotides: 7. The CDR3 is 14 amino acids. CDR1 MNHNS and CDR2 SASEGT come from the germline V gene. This CDR3 is CASSARTGFDEQYF. The CDR3 bases are TGTGCCAGCAGTGCCCGGACAGGGTTCGACGAGCAGTACTTC.

A note on this clonotype: The likely explanation is a read error, given a far larger clone one base away. The V call is TRBV2, the J call TRBJ2-3; D is perhaps TRBD1 or TRBD2 (6 bases each). V was trimmed by 6 bases and J by 6 bases, leaving 16 bases between them. Germline assignment: CDR1 SNHLY and CDR2 FYNNEI. The CDR3 covers 14 residues. The CDR3 protein is CASRGGELTDTQYF. As DNA, the CDR3 is TGTGCCAGCAGGGGGGGCGAGCTGACGGATACGCAGTATTTT.

This clonotype was counted only a few times. This sequence joins TRBV28 and TRBJ2-7; 12 bases are a match to TRBD2. Germline V gene data show CDR1 as MDHEN and CDR2 as SYDVKM. This CDR3 has 13 residues. V gave up 9 bases and J gave up 3 bases; unmatched junction bases: 3. The CDR3 region has the DNA TGTGCCAGTAAACTAGCGGGGGGCTACGAGCAGTACTTC. This codes for CASKLAGGYEQYF. Full variable domain (missing parts from reference TRBV28 and TRBJ2-7): DVKVTQSSRYLVKRTGEKVFLECVQDMDHENMFWYRQDPGLGLRLIYFSYDVKMKEKGDIPEGYSVSREKKERFSLILESASTNQTSMYLCASKLAGGYEQYFGPGTRLTVT.

This clonotype occurred many times. This chain uses TRBV11-1 with TRBJ2-5; D is unresolved. The V gene's germline CDR1 is SGHAT and CDR2 FQDESV (reference sequence). Trimming shortened V by 5 bases and J by 5 bases, and 15 bases separated the two germline ends. This CDR3 spans 14 amino acids. The DNA for the CDR3 is TGTGCCAGCAGCCCGGACGCCGATTGGGAGACCCAGTACTTC. It specifies CASSPDADWETQYF.

This chain links TRBV27 with TRBJ2-7; D is perhaps TRBD2 (7 bases). The CDR3 is 14 amino acids. The V and J ends lost 5 bases and 5 bases respectively, with 16 bases between them. CDR1 and CDR2 from the germline V gene are MNHEY and SMNVEV (reference sequence). DNA of the CDR3: TGTGCCAGCAGTCTGGCGGGGGCCCCCCACGAGCAGTACTTC. It codes for CASSLAGAPHEQYF.

This clonotype was seen many times. J is TRBJ2-1 and V is TRBV2; no definite D call. The CDR3 runs to 12 residues. V was cut by 2 bases and J by 7 bases, with 6 bases left in between. Germline CDR1 SNHLY, CDR2 FYNNEI. CDR3 sequence: CASSENDNEQFF. The CDR3 DNA follows: TGTGCCAGCAGTGAAAACGATAATGAGCAGTTCTTC.

This clonotype has only a few counts. This sequence joins TRBV6-2 or TRBV6-3 and TRBJ2-2; possible D gene TRBD2, 6 bases. V gave up 7 bases and J gave up 5 bases, with 23 bases separating them. Germline V gene data show CDR1 as MNHEY and CDR2 as SVGEGT. This CDR3 contains 17 residues. CDR3 sequence reads: CASTKYGGSGSTGELFF. The DNA of the CDR3 is TGTGCCAGCACCAAATACGGGGGTTCGGGGAGTACCGGGGAGCTGTTTTTT.

The rearrangement links TRBV19 to TRBJ2-1; TRBD2 matches 7 bases. The ends lost 7 bases at V and 7 bases at J; junction bases unmatched: 13. Looked up from germline, CDR1 is LNHDA and CDR2 is SQIVND (reference sequence). The CDR3 runs 15 residues. The CDR3 protein is CASTIVGGSFNEQFF. The CDR3, as DNA: TGTGCCAGTACTATCGTGGGGGGGTCTTTTAATGAGCAGTTCTTC.

At least ten counts were recorded for this clonotype. The V gene is TRBV7-9, the J gene TRBJ2-2; 7 bases map to TRBD1. J gave up 7 bases and V 3 bases, and 5 bases lay outside the gene matches. The CDR3 is made up of 14 amino acids. The germline V gene has CDR1 SEHNR and CDR2 FQNEAQ (reference sequence). This CDR3 is CASSFQQGIGELFF. Written as DNA, the CDR3 is TGTGCCAGCAGCTTCCAACAGGGGATCGGGGAGCTGTTTTTT.

In this sample, this clonotype turned up many times. This sequence joins TRBV30 and TRBJ1-1; D possibly corresponds to TRBD1 (5 bases). Germline V gives CDR1 GTSNPN, CDR2 SVGIG (reference sequence). V was trimmed by 5 bases and J by 4 bases, leaving 14 bases between them. This CDR3 has 13 residues. The CDR3 DNA sequence: TGTGCCTGGGGGGCGCAAAAGACCACTGAAGCTTTCTTT. Its translation: CAWGAQKTTEAFF.